Below, 15 T cell receptor beta chains from the same sample are listed, as sequenced in a study of shared clonotypes between healthy human individuals. TCRdb's copy holds only in-frame clones and misses some; the assay was immunoSEQ multiplex PCR. The table records approximately 2.5 million clones, just over 90% of them present only once. Sample: naive CD4+ T cells sorted from blood. Indicated subset: CD45RA+ positively selected. These receptor sequences come from a man in his late teens or twenties in good health.

This chain joins TRBV6-1 and TRBJ1-1; weak D call: TRBD1 (6 bases). The CDR3 extends over 12 amino acids. Germline CDR1 is MNHNS and CDR2 is SASEGT. V lost 4 bases and J lost 10, with 13 bases in between. The CDR3 nucleotides are TGTGCCAGCAGTGCAACAGGGAACGGAGCTTTCTTT. It is translated as CASSATGNGAFF.

V is TRBV27 and J is TRBJ2-5; possibly TRBD2 for D (7 bases). The CDR3 is 14 amino acids. The germline V gene encodes CDR1 MNHEY and CDR2 SMNVEV (reference sequence). V lost 4 bases, J lost 5 bases, and 14 bases lay in between. The CDR3 bases are TGTGCCAGCAGTTGGGGGGGCATTCTGGAGACCCAGTACTTC. It specifies CASSWGGILETQYF.

This chain uses TRBV9 with TRBJ2-3; D might be TRBD2 (5 bases). This CDR3 is 15 amino acids long. The V and J ends lost 0 bases and 2 bases respectively, with 10 bases between them. CDR1 is SGDLS and CDR2 is YYNGEE in the germline V gene. CDR3 DNA: TGTGCCAGCAGCGTAGAAGCGGACCTCACAGATACGCAGTATTTT. Its translation is CASSVEADLTDTQYF.

The rearrangement links TRBV9 to TRBJ2-1; D is ambiguous. V lost 0 bases, J lost 8 bases, and 9 bases lay in between. CDR1 and CDR2 from the germline V gene are SGDLS and YYNGEE. The CDR3 totals 13 residues. The CDR3 sequence is CASSVEGLDEQFF. The CDR3, as DNA: TGTGCCAGCAGCGTAGAGGGTCTCGATGAGCAGTTCTTC.

The chain is built from TRBV5-1 and TRBJ1-5; D remains unclear. Germline CDR1 reads SGHRS; CDR2 reads YFSETQ. The CDR3 loop spans 14 amino acids. V was trimmed by 0 bases and J by 4 bases, leaving 8 bases between them. The CDR3 nucleotides read TGCGCCAGCAGCTTGGAGGCCCCTAATCAGCCCCAGCATTTT. Protein sequence: CASSLEAPNQPQHF.

The J gene is TRBJ2-5, the V gene TRBV27, with 14 bases identical to TRBD2. This CDR3 is built from 15 residues. Germline loops: CDR1 MNHEY, CDR2 SMNVEV (reference sequence). V shed 5 bases, J shed 7 bases, and the junction held 6 bases outside the gene matches. The CDR3 region has the DNA TGTGCCAGCAGTCCGACTAGCGGGGGGGTGGGGACCCAGTACTTC. This encodes CASSPTSGGVGTQYF.

The chain is built from TRBV29-1 and TRBJ2-2, with 9 bases lining up with TRBD1. The CDR3 is 19 residues long. Germline CDR1 and CDR2: SQVTM and ANQGSEA. After removal of 1 base from V and 6 bases from J, the junction contained 18 bases not matched to a gene. The CDR3, as DNA: TGCAGCGTTGAAGGGCGTCCCGGGACAGGGAAGGGTTCGCCCGGGGAGCTGTTTTTT. This codes for CSVEGRPGTGKGSPGELFF.

The rearrangement joins TRBV6-5 to TRBJ1-1; D gene unclear. CDR3 length equals 15 residues. V was clipped by 0 bases and J by 0 bases, with 8 bases between them. Germline V CDR1 and CDR2: MNHEY, SVGAGI. This CDR3 is CASSYSQRVNTEAFF. The CDR3 DNA reads as TGTGCCAGCAGTTACTCCCAGAGAGTGAACACTGAAGCTTTCTTT.

The rearrangement uses TRBV11-3 and TRBJ2-3, with 10 bases fitting TRBD1. The CDR3 length is 15 residues. The trim removed 1 base at V and 6 bases at J, leaving 4 bases unmatched. The V gene's germline CDR1 is SGHNT and CDR2 YENEEA. The CDR3 spells CASSLGDRGWDTQYF. The CDR3 nucleotides read TGTGCCAGCAGCTTAGGGGACAGGGGTTGGGATACGCAGTATTTT. The full variable domain, rest sourced from reference TRBV11-3 and TRBJ2-3, is EAGVVQSPRYKIIEKKQPVAFWCNPISGHNTLYWYLQNLGQGPELLIRYENEEAVDDSQLPKDRFSAERLKGVDSTLKIQPAELGDSAVYLCASSLGDRGWDTQYFGPGTRLTVL.

This chain joins TRBV4-3 and TRBJ2-1; TRBD2 matches at 7 bases. This CDR3 comprises 16 residues. Germline values: CDR1 LGHNA, CDR2 YSLEER. Unmatched junction bases numbered 8, after V lost 0 bases and J lost 6 bases. The CDR3 loop is CASSQEASGGSNEQFF. The CDR3 region has the DNA TGCGCCAGCAGCCAAGAGGCTAGCGGAGGTTCCAATGAGCAGTTCTTC.

This rearrangement joins TRBV6-6 to TRBJ1-2, with TRBD1 as a possible D gene (5 bases). The V end lost 1 base, the J end lost 5 bases, and 14 bases lay between the germline ends. The CDR3 sequence is 15 residues long. Germline V gives CDR1 MNHNY, CDR2 SVGAGI (reference sequence). CDR3 sequence (DNA): TGTGCCAGCAGTTACTTCCAGGGTGAAGGGTATGGCTACACCTTC. Translation gives CASSYFQGEGYGYTF.

The chain has TRBV11-2 and TRBJ2-5, with 11 bases aligning to TRBD2. This CDR3 comprises 18 residues. CDR1 is SGHAT and CDR2 is FQNNGV in the germline V gene. V lost 4 bases to trimming and J lost 5 bases; unmatched junction nucleotides: 15. The CDR3 region has the DNA TGTGCCAGCAGCTCAGTGCCCCTTTTAGCGGGGGGGCTCGAGACCCAGTACTTC. Its protein is CASSSVPLLAGGLETQYF.

This clone was recorded only once. The J gene is TRBJ1-3, the V gene TRBV28, with D perhaps TRBD1 (5 bases). Per germline, CDR1 MDHEN and CDR2 SYDVKM. The ends were cut back, 2 bases at V and 5 bases at J, with 10 bases in the middle. The CDR3 consists of 14 residues. The CDR3 DNA follows: TGTGCCAGCAGTTTACAGGGCGTACGAAACACCATATATTTT. Residues: CASSLQGVRNTIYF.

The V call is TRBV28, the J call TRBJ1-5; perhaps TRBD1 as D (6 bases). The CDR3 sequence is 17 residues long. In germline, CDR1 is MDHEN, CDR2 SYDVKM. Trimming pared 3 bases from V and 6 bases from J, leaving 21 bases between. This CDR3 is CASSFRPQFTGTQPQHF. As DNA, the CDR3 is TGTGCCAGCAGTTTTCGACCACAATTCACAGGGACTCAGCCCCAGCATTTT.

The chain recombines TRBV10-1 with TRBJ2-6; 7 bases fit TRBD2. CDR1 and CDR2 (germline): WNHNN, SYGVQD (reference sequence). The CDR3 sequence is 16 residues long. V gave up 6 bases and J gave up 0 bases; unmatched junction bases: 5. This CDR3 is CASSSGIFSGANVLTF. The DNA of the CDR3 is TGCGCCAGCAGCAGCGGGATCTTCTCTGGGGCCAACGTCCTGACTTTC.